The 15 T cell receptor beta chains below come from one sample, sequenced in a study of memory CD4+ T cells and cytomegalovirus serostatus. Single viable CD3+CD4+CD8-CD45RO+ cells were sorted as the memory CD4+ T cells. Some clones are missing from TCRdb's copy, which holds only in-frame ones; the method was immunoSEQ multiplex PCR. The repertoire holds around 88,000 clones, with about four fifths as singletons. The sequenced sample was memory CD4+ T cells from blood. These receptors all stem from an adult in good health and CMV-seropositive.

CDR3 sequence: CASFIGFGRGYDGYTF. The CDR3 nucleotides are TGTGCCAGCTTCATCGGATTCGGACGGGGGTATGATGGCTACACCTTC. V is TRBV2 and J is TRBJ1-2; maybe TRBD1 (5 bases). This CDR3 has 16 residues. Trimming left V 8 bases short and J 6 bases short, with 25 bases between. Germline CDR1 reads SNHLY; CDR2 reads FYNNEI. Drawing the rest from reference TRBV2 and TRBJ1-2, the complete variable domain is EPEVTQTPSHQVTQMGQEVILRCVPISNHLYFYWYRQILGQKVEFLVSFYNNEISEKSEIFDDQFSVERPDGSNFTLKIRSTKLEDSAMYFCASFIGFGRGYDGYTFGSGTRLTVV.

This clone turned up a few times. The V gene is TRBV6-6, the J gene TRBJ2-1; D perhaps matches TRBD1 (5 bases). Germline CDR1 reads MNHNY; CDR2 reads SVGAGI (reference sequence). Deletions cut 2 bases from V and 2 bases from J, with 10 bases between. The CDR3 is 15 amino acids. This CDR3 reads CASSYRQTAYNEQFF. In DNA, the CDR3 is TGTGCCAGCAGTTACAGACAGACAGCCTACAATGAGCAGTTCTTC.

The V and J genes are TRBV12-5 and TRBJ1-1; the D is unclear. The CDR3 totals 12 residues. Trimming pared 6 bases from V and 8 bases from J, leaving 13 bases between. Per germline, CDR1 LGHNT and CDR2 FRNRAP. As DNA, the CDR3 is TGTGCTAGTGGCTCCGGGGATCGAGAAGCTTTCTTT. As protein: CASGSGDREAFF.

The chain combines TRBV10-1 with TRBJ1-1; a weak D match, TRBD1 (6 bases). The CDR3 totals 15 residues. V dropped 2 bases and J dropped 1 base, with 11 bases sitting between them. Looked up from germline, CDR1 is WNHNN and CDR2 is SYGVQD (reference sequence). CDR3 loop: CASSEGFRGNTEAFF. CDR3 DNA: TGCGCCAGCAGTGAGGGATTCAGGGGGAACACTGAAGCTTTCTTT.

In this sample, this clone turned up once. The rearrangement links TRBV7-8 to TRBJ2-7, with D possibly being TRBD1 (6 bases). This CDR3 has 13 amino acids. V was trimmed by 1 base and J by 3 bases, leaving 7 bases between them. Germline CDR1 is SGHVS and CDR2 is FQNEAQ. The CDR3 protein is CASSLGQVYEQYF. The CDR3 nucleotides are TGTGCCAGCAGCTTAGGACAGGTCTACGAGCAGTACTTC.

This sequence joins TRBV7-9 and TRBJ1-1; D is perhaps TRBD1 (5 bases). This CDR3 spans 12 amino acids. Trimming took 5 bases from V and 1 from J, leaving 5 bases between them. Germline CDR1 SEHNR, CDR2 FQNEAQ (reference sequence). The CDR3 coding sequence is TGTGCCAGCAGCACAGGGAACACTGAAGCTTTCTTT. Encoded protein: CASSTGNTEAFF.

This chain connects TRBV28 to TRBJ1-2; 7 bases map to TRBD1. With 7 bases clipped from V and 3 bases from J, the junction kept 14 bases outside the gene matches. Germline V gives CDR1 MDHEN, CDR2 SYDVKM. CDR3 length: 16 amino acids. DNA of the CDR3: TGTGCCAGCACCCCCGGATCGGGAGGGGGCTACTATGGCTACACCTTC. Amino acid sequence: CASTPGSGGGYYGYTF.

The chain links TRBV28 to TRBJ1-1, with TRBD1 identical over 8 bases. After removal of 5 bases from V and 3 bases from J, the junction contained 17 bases not matched to a gene. CDR1 and CDR2 from the germline V gene are MDHEN and SYDVKM. This CDR3 has 18 residues. CDR3 amino acids: CASSGVVAGGSGDTEAFF. The CDR3 bases are TGTGCCAGCAGTGGTGTCGTGGCAGGGGGCTCGGGAGACACTGAAGCTTTCTTT.

The V and J genes are TRBV28 and TRBJ1-6; the match to TRBD1 covers 9 bases. Trimming at V came to 7 bases and at J to 0 bases, leaving 7 bases not matched to a gene. The CDR3 contains 17 residues. The germline V gene encodes CDR1 MDHEN and CDR2 SYDVKM. This CDR3 reads CASIPGQGSSYNSPLHF. The CDR3 DNA is TGTGCCAGCATTCCGGGACAGGGTTCCTCCTATAATTCACCCCTCCACTTT.

This sequence joins TRBV11-1 and TRBJ1-2; maybe TRBD1 (5 bases). The CDR3 has 13 residues. Germline values: CDR1 SGHAT, CDR2 FQDESV (reference sequence). V lost 4 bases to trimming and J lost 6 bases, with 12 bases between them. CDR3 region: CASSSEGLNGYTF. The CDR3, as DNA: TGTGCCAGCAGCTCCGAGGGGTTAAATGGCTACACCTTC.

The gene calls are TRBV7-3 and TRBJ2-2; TRBD2 matches at 10 bases. The CDR3 has 16 amino acids. V gave up 5 bases and J gave up 2 bases; unmatched junction bases: 5. Per the germline V gene, CDR1 is SGHTA and CDR2 is FQGTGA. Here the CDR3 reads CASSPPSGGNTGELFF. The CDR3 nucleotides are TGTGCCAGCAGCCCGCCTAGCGGGGGCAACACCGGGGAGCTGTTTTTT. Together with reference TRBV7-3 and TRBJ2-2, the CDR3 gives the full variable domain: GAGVSQTPSNKVTEKGKYVELRCDPISGHTALYWYRQSLGQGPEFLIYFQGTGAADDSGLPNDRFFAVRPEGSVSTLKIQRTERGDSAVYLCASSPPSGGNTGELFFGEGSRLTVL.

V and J are TRBV6-4 and TRBJ1-2; tentatively, D is TRBD1 (6 bases). The V end was cut by 4 bases, the J end by 5 bases, with 14 bases between. This CDR3 region has 14 residues. In germline, CDR1 is MRHNA, CDR2 SNTAGT. The CDR3 loop is CASSVAGGSYGYTF. For the CDR3, the DNA is TGTGCCAGCAGTGTGGCGGGGGGCTCATATGGCTACACCTTC.

This chain joins TRBV27 and TRBJ1-1; no definite D call. The germline gives CDR1 MNHEY, CDR2 SMNVEV (reference sequence). Between the trimmed V and J ends, which lost 5 bases and 2 bases, there was a span of 12 bases. This CDR3 region has 14 residues. Written as DNA, the CDR3 is TGTGCCAGCAGTATAGAAGGACCTAACACTGAAGCTTTCTTT. As protein: CASSIEGPNTEAFF.

The V and J genes are TRBV29-1 and TRBJ2-5; 8 bases line up with TRBD1. V dropped 7 bases and J dropped 5; count of bases not matched to a gene: 6. The CDR3 sequence is 12 residues long. Germline assignment: CDR1 SQVTM and CDR2 ANQGSEA. The CDR3 coding sequence is TGCAGCGCTGACAGGGGAAGGGAGACCCAGTACTTC. Amino acids: CSADRGRETQYF.

The DNA of the CDR3 is TGTGCCAGCAGCTTACGCGGAGTGGGGGGGAGCCGGACAGATACGCAGTATTTT. Translating gives CASSLRGVGGSRTDTQYF. This rearrangement joins TRBV7-8 to TRBJ2-3; TRBD2 aligns across 7 bases. CDR3 size: 18 residues. Germline assignment: CDR1 SGHVS and CDR2 FQNEAQ. V trimming: 2 bases; J trimming: 3 bases; junction bases outside the gene matches: 14.